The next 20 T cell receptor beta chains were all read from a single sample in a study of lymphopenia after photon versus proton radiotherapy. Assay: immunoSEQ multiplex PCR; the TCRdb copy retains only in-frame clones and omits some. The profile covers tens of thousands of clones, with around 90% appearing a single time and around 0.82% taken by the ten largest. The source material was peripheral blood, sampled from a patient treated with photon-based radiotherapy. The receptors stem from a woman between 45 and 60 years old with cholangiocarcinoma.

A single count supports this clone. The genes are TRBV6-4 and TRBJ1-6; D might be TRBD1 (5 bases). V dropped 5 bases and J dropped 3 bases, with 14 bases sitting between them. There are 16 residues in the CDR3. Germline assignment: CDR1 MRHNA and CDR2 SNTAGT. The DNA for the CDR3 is TGTGCCAGCAGTTTCACGGGGGAGATCTATAATTCACCCCTCCACTTT. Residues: CASSFTGEIYNSPLHF.

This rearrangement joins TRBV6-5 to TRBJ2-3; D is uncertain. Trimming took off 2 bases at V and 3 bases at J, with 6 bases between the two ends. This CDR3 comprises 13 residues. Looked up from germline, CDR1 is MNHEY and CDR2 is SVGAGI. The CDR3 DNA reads TGTGCCAGCAGTTACGTGGCGACAGATACGCAGTATTTT. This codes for CASSYVATDTQYF.

The CDR3 loop is CASSILSGSNQETQYF. The CDR3, as DNA: TGTGCCAGCAGCATCCTTAGCGGGTCCAACCAAGAGACCCAGTACTTC. The gene calls are TRBV7-9 and TRBJ2-5, with 7 bases lining up with TRBD2. This CDR3 contains 16 residues. The ends lost 5 bases at V and 0 bases at J; junction bases unmatched: 9. The V gene's germline CDR1 is SEHNR and CDR2 FQNEAQ (reference sequence). Looking up the rest from reference TRBV7-9 and TRBJ2-5 gives the full variable domain: DTGVSQNPRHKITKRGQNVTFRCDPISEHNRLYWYRQTLGQGPEFLTYFQNEAQLEKSRLLSDRFSAERPKGSFSTLEIQRTEQGDSAMYLCASSILSGSNQETQYFGPGTRLLVL.

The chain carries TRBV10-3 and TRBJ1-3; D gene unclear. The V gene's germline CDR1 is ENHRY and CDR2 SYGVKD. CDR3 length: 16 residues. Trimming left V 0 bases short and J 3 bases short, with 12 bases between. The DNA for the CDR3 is TGTGCCATCAGTGAGTCCCGAACACTGGGTGGAAACACCATATATTTT. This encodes CAISESRTLGGNTIYF.

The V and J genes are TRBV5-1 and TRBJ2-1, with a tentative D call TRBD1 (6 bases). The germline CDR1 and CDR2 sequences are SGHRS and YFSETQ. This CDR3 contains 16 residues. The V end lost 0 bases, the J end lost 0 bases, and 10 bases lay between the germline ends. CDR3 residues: CASSLADRSSYNEQFF. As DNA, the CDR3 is TGCGCCAGCAGCTTGGCGGACAGAAGCTCCTACAATGAGCAGTTCTTC.

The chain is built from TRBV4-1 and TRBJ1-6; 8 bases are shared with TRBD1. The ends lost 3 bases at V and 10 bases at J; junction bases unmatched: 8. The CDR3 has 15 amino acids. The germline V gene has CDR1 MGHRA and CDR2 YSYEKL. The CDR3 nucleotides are TGCGCCAGCAGCCATATGGACAGGGAAATGTCACCCCTCCACTTT. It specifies CASSHMDREMSPLHF.

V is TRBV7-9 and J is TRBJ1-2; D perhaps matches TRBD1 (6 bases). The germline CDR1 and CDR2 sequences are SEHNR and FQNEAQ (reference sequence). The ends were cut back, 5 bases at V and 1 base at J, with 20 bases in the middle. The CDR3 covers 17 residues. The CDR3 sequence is CASSGHRTDFLNYGYTF. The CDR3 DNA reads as TGTGCCAGCAGCGGTCATCGGACAGATTTTCTTAACTATGGCTACACCTTC.

The DNA for the CDR3 is TGTGCCAGCAGCGTAGGTGGTCCTAATAGCAATCAGCCCCAGCATTTT. As protein: CASSVGGPNSNQPQHF. The V call is TRBV9, the J call TRBJ1-5; D is ambiguous. Germline CDR1 reads SGDLS; CDR2 reads YYNGEE. The V gene lost 0 bases and the J gene lost 0 bases, with 10 bases spanning the gap. The CDR3 extends over 16 amino acids.

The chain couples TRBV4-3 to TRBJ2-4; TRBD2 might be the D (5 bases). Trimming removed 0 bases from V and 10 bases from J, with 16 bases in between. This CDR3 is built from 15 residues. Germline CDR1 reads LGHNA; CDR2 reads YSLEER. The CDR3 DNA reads TGCGCCAGCAGCCAAGAGATAGGGTCGGGGAAAATTCAGTACTTC. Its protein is CASSQEIGSGKIQYF.

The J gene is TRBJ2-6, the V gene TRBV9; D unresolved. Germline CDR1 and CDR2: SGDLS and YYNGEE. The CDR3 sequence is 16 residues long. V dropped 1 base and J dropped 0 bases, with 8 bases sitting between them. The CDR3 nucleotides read TGTGCCAGCAGCGTACACAGATACTCTGGGGCCAACGTCCTGACTTTC. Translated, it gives CASSVHRYSGANVLTF. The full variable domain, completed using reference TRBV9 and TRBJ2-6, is DSGVTQTPKHLITATGQRVTLRCSPRSGDLSVYWYQQSLDQGLQFLIQYYNGEERAKGNILERFSAQQFPDLHSELNLSSLELGDSALYFCASSVHRYSGANVLTFGAGSRLTVL.

The CDR3 is CASSPHSSSYEQYF. The CDR3 DNA sequence: TGTGCCAGCAGCCCGCATTCCAGCTCCTACGAGCAGTACTTC. The rearrangement links TRBV9 to TRBJ2-7; D not certain. CDR1 is SGDLS, CDR2 YYNGEE, per germline. The CDR3 totals 14 residues. Trimming cost V 4 bases and J 0 bases, with 11 bases left between them.

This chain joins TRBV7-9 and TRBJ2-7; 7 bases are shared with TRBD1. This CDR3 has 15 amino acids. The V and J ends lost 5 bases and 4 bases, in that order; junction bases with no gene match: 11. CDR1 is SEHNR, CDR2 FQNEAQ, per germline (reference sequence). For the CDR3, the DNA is TGTGCCAGCAGCCAATTGACAGGGCTTGGTTACGAGCAGTACTTC. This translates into CASSQLTGLGYEQYF.

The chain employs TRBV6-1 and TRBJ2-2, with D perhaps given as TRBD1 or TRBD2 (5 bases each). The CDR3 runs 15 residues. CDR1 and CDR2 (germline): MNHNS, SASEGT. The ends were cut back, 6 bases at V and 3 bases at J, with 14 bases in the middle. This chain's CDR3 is CASRAGTAHTGELFF. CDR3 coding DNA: TGTGCCAGCAGGGCCGGGACCGCTCACACCGGGGAGCTGTTTTTT.

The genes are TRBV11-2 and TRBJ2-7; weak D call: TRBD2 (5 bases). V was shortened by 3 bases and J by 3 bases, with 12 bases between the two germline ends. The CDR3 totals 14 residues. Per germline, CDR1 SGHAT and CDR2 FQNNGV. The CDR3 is CASSFTAGFYEQYF. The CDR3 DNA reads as TGTGCCAGCAGCTTTACGGCGGGCTTCTACGAGCAGTACTTC.

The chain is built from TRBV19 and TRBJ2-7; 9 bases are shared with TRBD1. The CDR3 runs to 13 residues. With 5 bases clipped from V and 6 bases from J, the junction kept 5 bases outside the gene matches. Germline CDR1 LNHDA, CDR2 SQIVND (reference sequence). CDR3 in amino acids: CASSRTGEAEQYF. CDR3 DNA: TGTGCCAGTAGTCGGACAGGGGAGGCCGAGCAGTACTTC.

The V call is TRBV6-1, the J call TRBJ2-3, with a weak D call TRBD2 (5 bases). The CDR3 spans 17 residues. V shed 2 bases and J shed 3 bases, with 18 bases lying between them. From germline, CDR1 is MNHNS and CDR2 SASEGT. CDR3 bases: TGTGCCAGCAGTGAATTTCAGTCACCCTGGAGGACAGATACGCAGTATTTT. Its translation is CASSEFQSPWRTDTQYF.

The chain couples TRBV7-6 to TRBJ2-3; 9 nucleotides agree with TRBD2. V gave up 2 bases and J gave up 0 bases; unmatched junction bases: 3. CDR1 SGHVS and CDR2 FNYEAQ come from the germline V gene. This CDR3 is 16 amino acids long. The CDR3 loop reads CASSLLRGGSTDTQYF. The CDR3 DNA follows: TGTGCCAGCAGCTTACTGCGGGGGGGTAGCACAGATACGCAGTATTTT.

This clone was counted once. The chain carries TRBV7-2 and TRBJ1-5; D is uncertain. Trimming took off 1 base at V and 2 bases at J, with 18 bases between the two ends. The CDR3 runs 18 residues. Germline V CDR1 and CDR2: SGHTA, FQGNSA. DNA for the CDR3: TGTGCCAGCAGCTTAGTAGGCGTCGGGTCCGGCGGCAATCAGCCCCAGCATTTT. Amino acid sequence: CASSLVGVGSGGNQPQHF.

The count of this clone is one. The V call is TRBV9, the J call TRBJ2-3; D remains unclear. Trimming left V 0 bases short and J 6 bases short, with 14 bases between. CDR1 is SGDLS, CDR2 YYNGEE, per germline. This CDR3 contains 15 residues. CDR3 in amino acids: CASSVDLGSGDTQYF. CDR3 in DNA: TGTGCCAGCAGCGTAGATCTGGGTTCGGGTGATACGCAGTATTTT.

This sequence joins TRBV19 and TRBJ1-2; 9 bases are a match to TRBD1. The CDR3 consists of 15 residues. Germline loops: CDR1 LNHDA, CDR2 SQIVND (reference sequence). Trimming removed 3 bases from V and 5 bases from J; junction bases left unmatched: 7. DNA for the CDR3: TGTGCCAGTAGTATCCCGGGACAGGGCTGGTATGGCTACACCTTC. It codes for CASSIPGQGWYGYTF.